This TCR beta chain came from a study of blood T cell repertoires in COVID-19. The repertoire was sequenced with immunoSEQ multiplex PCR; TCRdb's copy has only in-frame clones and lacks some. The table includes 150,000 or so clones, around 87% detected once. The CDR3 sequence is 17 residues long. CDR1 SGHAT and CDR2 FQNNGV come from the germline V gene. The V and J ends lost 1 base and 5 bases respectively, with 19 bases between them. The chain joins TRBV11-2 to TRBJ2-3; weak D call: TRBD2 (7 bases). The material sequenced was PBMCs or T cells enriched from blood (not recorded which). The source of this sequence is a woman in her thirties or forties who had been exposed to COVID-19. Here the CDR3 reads CASSLAPRRGPGDTQYF. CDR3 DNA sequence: TGTGCCAGCAGCTTAGCCCCTCGGCGGGGGCCGGGAGATACGCAGTATTTT.